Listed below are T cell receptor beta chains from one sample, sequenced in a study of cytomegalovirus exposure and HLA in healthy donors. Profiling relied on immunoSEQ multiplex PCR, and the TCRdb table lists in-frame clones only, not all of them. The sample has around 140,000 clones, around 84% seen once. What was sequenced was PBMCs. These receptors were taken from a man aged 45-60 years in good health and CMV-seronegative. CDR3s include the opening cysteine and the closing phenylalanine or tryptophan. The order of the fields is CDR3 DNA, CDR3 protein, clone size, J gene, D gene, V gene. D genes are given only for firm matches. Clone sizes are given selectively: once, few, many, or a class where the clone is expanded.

DNA: TGCGCCAGCAGCGGGCCTCAGGGGGCGAACACTGAAGCTTTCTTT
CDR3: CASSGPQGANTEAFF
size: -
J: TRBJ1-1
D: TRBD1
V: TRBV4-1

DNA: TGTGCCAGCTCACAGGGGGTGAATGAGCAGTTCTTC
CDR3: CASSQGVNEQFF
size: -
J: TRBJ2-1
D: -
V: TRBV18

DNA: TGTGCCAGCAGCTTATATAGGGACAGAGATAGCAATCAGCCCCAGCATTTT
CDR3: CASSLYRDRDSNQPQHF
size: -
J: TRBJ1-5
D: TRBD1
V: TRBV7-2

DNA: TGCTCCGGGACATTAGACACTGAAGCTTTCTTT
CDR3: CSGTLDTEAFF
size: -
J: TRBJ1-1
D: -
V: TRBV29-1

DNA: TGTGCCAGCAGCTTGGCAGCAGGGACATGGACTCTCGGGGAGCTGTTTTTT
CDR3: CASSLAAGTWTLGELFF
size: -
J: TRBJ2-2
D: -
V: TRBV5-6

DNA: TGTGCCAGCAGTCAAAGTTCGGCAAGCGATGAGCAGTTCTTC
CDR3: CASSQSSASDEQFF
size: few
J: TRBJ2-1
D: -
V: TRBV6-4

DNA: TGTGCCAGCAGCTTGGGGTGGCAGGGGTCTGAAGCTTTCTTT
CDR3: CASSLGWQGSEAFF
size: -
J: TRBJ1-1
D: -
V: TRBV5-4

DNA: TGTGCCAGCAGCCCCGAGGCGATCCCCCGGGGTTACGAGCAGTACTTC
CDR3: CASSPEAIPRGYEQYF
size: -
J: TRBJ2-7
D: -
V: TRBV7-8

DNA: TGTGCCAGCAGCCCCAGACTTGACGTCCAAGAGACCCAGTACTTC
CDR3: CASSPRLDVQETQYF
size: -
J: TRBJ2-5
D: -
V: TRBV28

DNA: TGTGCCAGCAGTGAAGTGCGAGGGGGCTACAATGAGCAGTTCTTC
CDR3: CASSEVRGGYNEQFF
size: -
J: TRBJ2-1
D: -
V: TRBV2

DNA: TGTGCCAGCAGCTTGGGGGTCGTGGGGCGAGCTAACTATGGCTACACCTTC
CDR3: CASSLGVVGRANYGYTF
size: -
J: TRBJ1-2
D: -
V: TRBV5-4

DNA: TGTGCCAGTAGTATATCCGGGCGGGACGAGCAGTACTTC
CDR3: CASSISGRDEQYF
size: -
J: TRBJ2-7
D: -
V: TRBV19

DNA: TGTGCCAGCAGCTCCGGGGACAGGGTAGGGAGCAATCAGCCCCAGCATTTT
CDR3: CASSSGDRVGSNQPQHF
size: -
J: TRBJ1-5
D: TRBD1
V: TRBV11-2

DNA: TGCGCCAGCAGCCCGCCCTCAGGTTTGTACGAGCAGTACTTC
CDR3: CASSPPSGLYEQYF
size: -
J: TRBJ2-7
D: -
V: TRBV4-1

DNA: TGTGCCAGCAGCTTAGCGGGACAGGGGGCTACCGGGGAGCTGTTTTTT
CDR3: CASSLAGQGATGELFF
size: few
J: TRBJ2-2
D: TRBD1
V: TRBV7-9

DNA: TGTGCCAGCAGCCCGGTAGGACAGGGATTAGGTGGCTACACCTTC
CDR3: CASSPVGQGLGGYTF
size: -
J: TRBJ1-2
D: TRBD1
V: TRBV5-6

DNA: TGTGCCAGCAGCTTAGGTTCCCCGACCGAGAGGAGGGACGAGCAGTACTTC
CDR3: CASSLGSPTERRDEQYF
size: -
J: TRBJ2-7
D: -
V: TRBV7-8

DNA: TGTGCCAGCAGACCACAGGGGGCGGGGGAGACCCAGTACTTC
CDR3: CASRPQGAGETQYF
size: few
J: TRBJ2-5
D: TRBD1
V: TRBV6-5

DNA: TGTGCCAGCACCCCTCGACAGGGATCCTATGGCTACACCTTC
CDR3: CASTPRQGSYGYTF
size: few
J: TRBJ1-2
D: TRBD1
V: TRBV7-9

DNA: TGTGCCAGCAGCTTGACAGGGGGCGCGCACGAGCAGTACTTC
CDR3: CASSLTGGAHEQYF
size: few
J: TRBJ2-7
D: TRBD1
V: TRBV25-1

DNA: TGTGCCAGCAGCCCTAGGGCAGGGTCCCACGAGCAGTACTTC
CDR3: CASSPRAGSHEQYF
size: -
J: TRBJ2-7
D: -
V: TRBV7-9

DNA: TGTGCCAGCAGTGACAAGGGAGCGGATAATTCCCCCCTCCACTTT
CDR3: CASSDKGADNSPLHF
size: once
J: TRBJ1-6
D: -
V: TRBV2

DNA: TGTGCCAGCAGTTCTAAAGACAGTCATCAGCCCCAGCATTTT
CDR3: CASSSKDSHQPQHF
size: -
J: TRBJ1-5
D: -
V: TRBV27

DNA: TGTGCCAGCATCCCGTCGTCAGGGGAGGGATGGGAGCAGTACTTC
CDR3: CASIPSSGEGWEQYF
size: -
J: TRBJ2-7
D: -
V: TRBV2

DNA: TGCGCCAGCAGCCAGGACAGGGGGCCCCCGGGGCCCCTCCACTTT
CDR3: CASSQDRGPPGPLHF
size: -
J: TRBJ1-6
D: TRBD1
V: TRBV5-1

DNA: TGTGCCAGCAGCGAATTGAGGGATTTGGGTGGCTACACCTTC
CDR3: CASSELRDLGGYTF
size: -
J: TRBJ1-2
D: -
V: TRBV11-2

DNA: TGTGCCAGCAGTTACGGGGTAGCGGGAGTGAATGAGCAGTTCTTC
CDR3: CASSYGVAGVNEQFF
size: -
J: TRBJ2-1
D: TRBD2
V: TRBV6-5

DNA: TGTGCCAGCAGCCAAGATCTACCAGGGAAACAGTACTTC
CDR3: CASSQDLPGKQYF
size: -
J: TRBJ2-7
D: -
V: TRBV14

DNA: TGTGCCAGCAGCTTAGAGGCCAGGGGAAATACTGAAGCTTTCTTT
CDR3: CASSLEARGNTEAFF
size: few
J: TRBJ1-1
D: -
V: TRBV7-8

DNA: TGCGCCAGCAGCCAAGGCGGCATCTCTGGAAACACCATATATTTT
CDR3: CASSQGGISGNTIYF
size: -
J: TRBJ1-3
D: -
V: TRBV4-1

DNA: TGTGCCAGTAGAATGGGGGCAGGGGGCCTCTCCTACGAGCAGTACTTC
CDR3: CASRMGAGGLSYEQYF
size: -
J: TRBJ2-7
D: TRBD1
V: TRBV19

DNA: TGTGCCAGCAGTGAATGGAGCTATGAAGCTTTCTTT
CDR3: CASSEWSYEAFF
size: -
J: TRBJ1-1
D: -
V: TRBV2